What follows are 12 T cell receptor beta chains derived from one specimen sequenced in a study of cytomegalovirus exposure and HLA in healthy donors. With 60 Vbeta and 13 Jbeta primers, the PCR was carried out. The method was immunoSEQ multiplex PCR; TCRdb's version includes in-frame clones alone and lacks a portion of them. The sample lists 150,000 to 200,000 clones; around 82% were seen once. Material for sequencing was PBMCs. The receptors were gathered from a man between 50 and 59 years old in good health and CMV-seropositive.

The chain combines TRBV18 with TRBJ2-2; 10 nucleotides align to TRBD2. The length of the CDR3 is 16 residues. Germline-derived CDR1 and CDR2 are KGHSH and LQKENI. V shed 5 bases and J 2 bases; nucleotides not matched to a gene: 5. The CDR3 DNA reads TGTGCCAGCTCAACCGGGACTAGCGTAAACACCGGGGAGCTGTTTTTT. Translated, it gives CASSTGTSVNTGELFF.

The chain has TRBV5-4 and TRBJ2-1, with 9 bases matching TRBD2. This CDR3 comprises 14 residues. V shed 5 bases, J shed 7 bases, and the junction held 7 bases outside the gene matches. Looked up from germline, CDR1 is SGHNT and CDR2 is YYREEE (reference sequence). The CDR3 here is CASSLAGRWNEQFF. CDR3 DNA sequence: TGTGCCAGCAGTCTAGCGGGGAGATGGAATGAGCAGTTCTTC.

The genes are TRBV5-1 and TRBJ1-2; 8 bases agree with TRBD1. This CDR3 contains 15 residues. CDR1 and CDR2 (germline): SGHRS, YFSETQ. The ends lost 1 base at V and 7 bases at J; junction bases unmatched: 9. The DNA for the CDR3 is TGCGCCAGCAGCTTGTCGGCGACAGGGGTAGGTGGCTACACCTTC. Translating it yields CASSLSATGVGGYTF.

This chain connects TRBV2 to TRBJ1-6; TRBD1 is a possible D gene (5 bases). The CDR3 contains 11 residues. Germline CDR1 reads SNHLY; CDR2 reads FYNNEI. With 6 bases removed from V and 14 bases from J, the gap between germline ends came to 11 bases. CDR3 residues: CASRVQGALHF. CDR3 bases: TGTGCCAGCAGAGTCCAAGGGGCCCTCCACTTT. The entire variable domain, with the rest obtained from reference TRBV2 and TRBJ1-6, is as follows: EPEVTQTPSHQVTQMGQEVILRCVPISNHLYFYWYRQILGQKVEFLVSFYNNEISEKSEIFDDQFSVERPDGSNFTLKIRSTKLEDSAMYFCASRVQGALHFGNGTRLTVT.

V is TRBV19 and J is TRBJ2-7; 9 bases map to TRBD2. CDR3 length: 15 amino acids. Germline V gene data show CDR1 as LNHDA and CDR2 as SQIVND (reference sequence). The ends lost 7 bases at V and 5 bases at J; junction bases unmatched: 12. The CDR3 DNA is TGTGCCAGTACCAGCGTAGCGGGAGTTCCTGACGAGCAGTACTTC. Protein product: CASTSVAGVPDEQYF.

The V gene is TRBV5-1, the J gene TRBJ2-7, with D possibly being TRBD1 (5 bases). CDR1 and CDR2 (germline): SGHRS, YFSETQ. CDR3 size: 13 residues. Trimming left V 4 bases short and J 7 bases short, with 15 bases between. This chain's CDR3 is CASSGPWQGEQYF. The CDR3 region has the DNA TGCGCCAGCAGCGGGCCGTGGCAGGGTGAGCAGTACTTC.

This rearrangement joins TRBV6-5 to TRBJ2-1; no reliable D call. Germline assignment: CDR1 MNHEY and CDR2 SVGAGI. This CDR3 is built from 15 residues. Trimming shortened V by 3 bases and J by 0 bases, and 9 bases separated the two germline ends. The CDR3 is CASSYYMSSYNEQFF. In nucleotides, the CDR3 is TGTGCCAGCAGTTATTATATGAGCTCCTACAATGAGCAGTTCTTC.

V and J are TRBV6-5 and TRBJ2-2; 8 positions match TRBD2. With V trimmed by 2 bases and J by 2 bases, 4 bases remained unmatched. This CDR3 has 16 amino acids. Per the germline V gene, CDR1 is MNHEY and CDR2 is SVGAGI. The CDR3 DNA reads as TGTGCCAGCAGTTACGAGCGGGGGATAAACACCGGGGAGCTGTTTTTT. It is translated as CASSYERGINTGELFF.

This clone was counted a few times. The chain links TRBV29-1 to TRBJ2-1; D gene unclear. Trimming removed 4 bases from V and 9 bases from J, with 10 bases in between. The CDR3 runs to 11 residues. In germline, CDR1 is SQVTM, CDR2 ANQGSEA. The CDR3 region has the DNA TGCAGCGTTGGGGCCCTGGGTGAGCAGTTCTTC. Translating gives CSVGALGEQFF.

This chain links TRBV28 with TRBJ2-1; TRBD2 matches at 7 bases. This CDR3 spans 17 amino acids. V was pared by 5 bases and J by 2 bases, with 12 bases of the junction left unmatched. CDR1 MDHEN and CDR2 SYDVKM come from the germline V gene. CDR3 DNA: TGTGCCAGCAGTGCCCTTGCTAGCGGCAGTCCCTACAATGAGCAGTTCTTC. Translation: CASSALASGSPYNEQFF. The variable domain in full, with the rest retrieved from reference TRBV28 and TRBJ2-1, is DVKVTQSSRYLVKRTGEKVFLECVQDMDHENMFWYRQDPGLGLRLIYFSYDVKMKEKGDIPEGYSVSREKKERFSLILESASTNQTSMYLCASSALASGSPYNEQFFGPGTRLTVL.

This clone has more than one count but fewer than ten. CDR3 residues: CASSQAEEGEQYF. CDR3 in DNA: TGCGCCAGCAGCCAAGCTGAGGAGGGGGAGCAGTACTTC. The chain combines TRBV4-3 with TRBJ2-7, with a possible D match to TRBD2 (6 bases). Germline values: CDR1 LGHNA, CDR2 YSLEER. Between the trimmed V and J ends, which lost 1 base and 7 bases, there was a span of 11 bases. The CDR3 contains 13 residues.

CDR3 DNA: TGTGCCAGCAGTGAAGGTAGCGGGAGCCCTACAGATACGCAGTATTTT. Its translation: CASSEGSGSPTDTQYF. The rearrangement uses TRBV6-4 and TRBJ2-3; TRBD2 aligns across 9 bases. The CDR3 consists of 16 residues. With V trimmed by 3 bases and J by 3 bases, 7 bases remained unmatched. The germline CDR1 and CDR2 sequences are MRHNA and SNTAGT.